This T cell receptor beta chain was obtained from a study of CD8 T cells in ankylosing spondylitis. Study results and caveats: In synovial fluid and blood from reactive arthritis, some motif variants were previously reported. The disease-linked clones had a CD8+ phenotype and low blood frequencies. Significantly higher representation of disease-linked clones was reported for matched ankylosing spondylitis synovial fluid. Characteristic, it appeared, of ankylosing spondylitis blood was a TCR beta motif of eight highly homologous variants.

For this clonotype: The antigen remains unidentified.

From germline, CDR1 is DFQATT and CDR2 SNEGSKA (reference sequence). CDR3 length: 15 amino acids. The germline V and J ends were trimmed by 0 bases and 5 bases, with 16 bases remaining between them. Quantitative 5'-RACE was performed with molecular barcodes, and it yielded the TCR beta libraries. Each CDR3 protein is one row after TCRdb ran MiXCR on the 5' RACE reads. This table holds hundreds of thousands of distinct CDR3 sequences, 25% to 30% found once. Sequencing was performed on blood, either unsorted or a sorted T cell fraction (not recorded which). The clonotype comes from a male donor with ankylosing spondylitis. This sequence joins TRBV20-1 and TRBJ1-2; D is undetermined. The CDR3 protein is CSARDSMEIPYGYTF. CDR3 sequence (DNA): TGCAGTGCTAGAGACTCTATGGAGATCCCATATGGCTACACCTTC.